This T cell receptor (beta chain) was obtained from a study of T cells in Graves' hyperthyroidism and ophthalmopathy. Study conclusions and caveats: In blood, most of the thyroid clonotypes expanded above 0.001 were also present.

The source of the PBMCs was approximately 10 ml of fresh peripheral blood. The germline V gene encodes CDR1 MDHEN and CDR2 SYDVKM. CDR3 length equals 13 residues. V dropped 8 bases and J dropped 1 base, with 11 bases sitting between them. Amplified TCR beta CDR3 regions derived from RNA transcripts. The HTBI primer set was used in a first-round RT-PCR of the TCR CDR3. TCRdb fed the multiplex PCR reads into MiXCR, producing one record per CDR3 protein. Among tens of thousands of distinct CDR3 sequences listed, roughly 50% were seen once. Regarding this clonotype: Its antigen remains unknown. This sequence may be a read error, since a much larger clone differs from it by one base.

The chain is built from TRBV28 and TRBJ1-2; possibly TRBD1 for D (5 bases). This TCR was sampled from a woman aged 45 to 65 with Graves' ophthalmopathy. The specimen was blood. The chain's CDR3 is CASGGRFNYGYTF. The CDR3 DNA reads TGTGCCAGCGGGGGACGGTTTAACTATGGCTACACCTTC.